Reported below is one TCR beta chain. The data were obtained in a study of blood T cells in healthy people across ages. CDR1 is MNHEY and CDR2 is SVGEGT in the germline V gene. The CDR3 has 12 amino acids. Trimming shortened V by 6 bases and J by 5 bases, and 9 bases separated the two germline ends. Primers used in a second PCR of roughly 6 to 11 cycles were a sample-barcoded 5' primer and a J-beta primer mix. TCRdb reprocessed the 5' RACE reads via MiXCR and lists one record per CDR3 protein. Of more than 500,000 distinct CDR3 sequences detected, about 29% appear once; the ten largest clones hold about 3.9%. The sample was also reused in another study, on T cells of mothers and their children. In that study: At a rate of about 1.5 ug per 15 ul, cDNA synthesis received all of the extracted RNA.

This chain links TRBV6-2 or TRBV6-3 with TRBJ2-3; D remains ambiguous. The TCR originated in a boy between 2 and 10 years old in good health. Sequencing used blood. CDR3 residues: CASRTTRDTQYF. CDR3 in DNA: TGTGCCAGCAGAACAACCAGAGATACGCAGTATTTT.